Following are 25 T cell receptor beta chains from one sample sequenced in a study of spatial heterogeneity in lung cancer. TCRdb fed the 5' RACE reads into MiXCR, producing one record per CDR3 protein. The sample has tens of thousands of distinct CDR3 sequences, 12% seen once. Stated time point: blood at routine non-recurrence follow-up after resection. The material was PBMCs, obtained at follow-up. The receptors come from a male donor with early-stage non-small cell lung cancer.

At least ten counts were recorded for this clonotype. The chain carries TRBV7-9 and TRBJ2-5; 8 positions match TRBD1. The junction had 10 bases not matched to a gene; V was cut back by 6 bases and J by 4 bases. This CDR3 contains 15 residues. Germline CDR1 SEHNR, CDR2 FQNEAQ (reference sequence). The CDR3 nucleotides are TGTGCCAGCAGACCCGGACAGGGCGGGGCAGAGACCCAGTACTTC. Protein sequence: CASRPGQGGAETQYF.

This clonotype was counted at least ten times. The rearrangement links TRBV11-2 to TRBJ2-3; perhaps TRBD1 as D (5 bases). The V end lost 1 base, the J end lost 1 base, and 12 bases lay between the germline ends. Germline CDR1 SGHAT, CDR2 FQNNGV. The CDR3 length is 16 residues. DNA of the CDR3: TGTGCCAGCAGCTTAGGGGCAGGGCGCCGCACAGATACGCAGTATTTT. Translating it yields CASSLGAGRRTDTQYF.

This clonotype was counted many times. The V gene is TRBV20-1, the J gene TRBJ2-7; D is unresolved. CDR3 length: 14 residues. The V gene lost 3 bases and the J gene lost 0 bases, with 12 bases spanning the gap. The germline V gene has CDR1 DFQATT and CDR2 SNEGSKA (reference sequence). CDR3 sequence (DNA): TGCAGTGCTAGGATTAGCACCAGCTCCTACGAGCAGTACTTC. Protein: CSARISTSSYEQYF.

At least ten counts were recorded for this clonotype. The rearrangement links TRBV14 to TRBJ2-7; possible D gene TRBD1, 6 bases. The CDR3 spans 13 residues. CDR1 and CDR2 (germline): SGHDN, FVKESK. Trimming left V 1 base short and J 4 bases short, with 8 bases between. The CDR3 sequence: CASSQGGGYEQYF. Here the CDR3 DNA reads TGTGCCAGCAGCCAAGGAGGGGGTTACGAGCAGTACTTC.

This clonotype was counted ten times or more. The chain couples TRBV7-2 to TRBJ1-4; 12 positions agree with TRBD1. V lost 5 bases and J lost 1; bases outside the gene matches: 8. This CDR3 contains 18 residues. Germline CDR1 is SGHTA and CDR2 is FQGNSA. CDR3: CASSQWGQGARTNEKLFF. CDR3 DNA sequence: TGTGCCAGCAGCCAATGGGGACAGGGGGCGAGAACTAATGAAAAACTGTTTTTT. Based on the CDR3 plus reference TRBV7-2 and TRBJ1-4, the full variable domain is GAGVSQSPSNKVTEKGKDVELRCDPISGHTALYWYRQSLGQGLEFLIYFQGNSAPDKSGLPSDRFSAERTGGSVSTLTIQRTQQEDSAVYLCASSQWGQGARTNEKLFFGSGTQLSVL.

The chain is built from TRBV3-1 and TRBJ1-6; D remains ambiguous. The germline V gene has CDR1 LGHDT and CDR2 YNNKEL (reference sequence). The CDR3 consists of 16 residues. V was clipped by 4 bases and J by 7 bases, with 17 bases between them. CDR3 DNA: TGTGCCAGCAGCCCGCGAAGGGATCGGCTCAATTCACCCCTCCACTTT. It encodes CASSPRRDRLNSPLHF.

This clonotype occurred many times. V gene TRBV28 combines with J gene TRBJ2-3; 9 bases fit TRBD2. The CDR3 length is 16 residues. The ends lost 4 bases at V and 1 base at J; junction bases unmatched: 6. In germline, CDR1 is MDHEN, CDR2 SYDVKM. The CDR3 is CASSSYSGGGTDTQYF. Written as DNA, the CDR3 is TGTGCCAGCAGTTCATATAGCGGGGGAGGCACAGATACGCAGTATTTT.

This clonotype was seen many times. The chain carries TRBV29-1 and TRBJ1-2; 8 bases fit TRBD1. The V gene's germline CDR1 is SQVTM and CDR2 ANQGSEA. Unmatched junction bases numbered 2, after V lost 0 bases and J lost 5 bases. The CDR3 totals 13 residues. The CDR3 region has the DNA TGCAGCGTTGAAGAAAGGACAGGGTATGGCTACACCTTC. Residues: CSVEERTGYGYTF.

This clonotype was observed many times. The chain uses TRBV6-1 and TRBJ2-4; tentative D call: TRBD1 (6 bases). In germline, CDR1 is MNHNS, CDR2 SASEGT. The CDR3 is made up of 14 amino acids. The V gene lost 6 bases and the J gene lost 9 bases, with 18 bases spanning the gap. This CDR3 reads CASSTNQLGGIQYF. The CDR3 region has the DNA TGTGCCAGCAGCACCAACCAGCTAGGGGGCATTCAGTACTTC.

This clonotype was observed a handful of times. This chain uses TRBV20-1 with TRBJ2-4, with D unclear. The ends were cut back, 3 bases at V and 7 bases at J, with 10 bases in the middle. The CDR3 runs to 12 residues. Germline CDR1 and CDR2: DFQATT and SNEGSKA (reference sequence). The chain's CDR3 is CSASDGRNIQYF. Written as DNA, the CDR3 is TGCAGTGCTAGTGATGGCCGGAACATTCAGTACTTC.

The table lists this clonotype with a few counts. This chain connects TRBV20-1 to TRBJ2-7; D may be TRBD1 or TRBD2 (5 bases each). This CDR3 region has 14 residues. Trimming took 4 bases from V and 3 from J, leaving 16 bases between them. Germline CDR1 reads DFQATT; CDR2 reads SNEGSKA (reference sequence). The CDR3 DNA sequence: TGCAGTGCTATCGTGGGGACCGTACTCTACGAGCAGTACTTC. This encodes CSAIVGTVLYEQYF.

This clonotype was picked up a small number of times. The CDR3 DNA follows: TGCAGTGCTAGAGTAAGCGGGAGCACAGATACGCAGTATTTT. Residues: CSARVSGSTDTQYF. The chain combines TRBV20-1 with TRBJ2-3, with a weak D call TRBD2 (6 bases). The V and J ends lost 1 base and 0 bases respectively, with 8 bases between them. CDR3 length: 14 amino acids. Germline loops: CDR1 DFQATT, CDR2 SNEGSKA (reference sequence).

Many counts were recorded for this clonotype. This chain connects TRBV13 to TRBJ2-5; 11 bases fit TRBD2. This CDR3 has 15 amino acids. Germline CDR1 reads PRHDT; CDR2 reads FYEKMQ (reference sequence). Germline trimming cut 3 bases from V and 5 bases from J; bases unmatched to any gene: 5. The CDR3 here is CASSFIAGGRETQYF. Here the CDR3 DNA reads TGTGCCAGCAGCTTTATAGCGGGAGGGCGGGAGACCCAGTACTTC.

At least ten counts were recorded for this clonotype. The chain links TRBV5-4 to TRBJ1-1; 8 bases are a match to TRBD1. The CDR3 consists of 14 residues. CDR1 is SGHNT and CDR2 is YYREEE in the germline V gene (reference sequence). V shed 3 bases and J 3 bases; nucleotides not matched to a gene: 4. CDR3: CASSSDRAHTEAFF. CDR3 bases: TGTGCCAGCAGCTCGGACAGGGCCCACACTGAAGCTTTCTTT. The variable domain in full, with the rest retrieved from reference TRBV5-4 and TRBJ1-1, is ETGVTQSPTHLIKTRGQQVTLRCSSQSGHNTVSWYQQALGQGPQFIFQYYREEENGRGNFPPRFSGLQFPNYSSELNVNALELDDSALYLCASSSDRAHTEAFFGQGTRLTVV.

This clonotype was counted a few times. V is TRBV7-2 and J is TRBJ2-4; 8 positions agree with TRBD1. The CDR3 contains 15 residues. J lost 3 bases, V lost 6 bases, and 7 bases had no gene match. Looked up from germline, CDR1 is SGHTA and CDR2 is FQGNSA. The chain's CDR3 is CASSPATGGKNIQYF. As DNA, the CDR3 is TGTGCCAGCAGTCCCGCCACAGGGGGCAAAAACATTCAGTACTTC.

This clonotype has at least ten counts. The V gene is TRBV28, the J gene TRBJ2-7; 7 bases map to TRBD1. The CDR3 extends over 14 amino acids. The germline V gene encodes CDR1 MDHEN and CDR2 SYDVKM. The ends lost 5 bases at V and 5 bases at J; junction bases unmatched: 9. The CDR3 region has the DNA TGTGCCAGCAGTATAGCCAGTACAGGGGACGAGCAGTACTTC. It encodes CASSIASTGDEQYF.

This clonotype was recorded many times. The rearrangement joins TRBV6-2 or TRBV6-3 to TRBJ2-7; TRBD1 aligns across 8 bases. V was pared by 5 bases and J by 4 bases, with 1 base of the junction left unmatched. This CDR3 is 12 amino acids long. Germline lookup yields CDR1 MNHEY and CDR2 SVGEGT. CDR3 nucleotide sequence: TGTGCCAGCAGTGGACAGGGATACGAGCAGTACTTC. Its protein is CASSGQGYEQYF.

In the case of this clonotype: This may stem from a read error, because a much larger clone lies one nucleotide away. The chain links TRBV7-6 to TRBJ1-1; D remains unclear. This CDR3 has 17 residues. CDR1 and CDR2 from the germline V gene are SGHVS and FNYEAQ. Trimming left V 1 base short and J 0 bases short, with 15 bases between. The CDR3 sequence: CASSLGTLGEMNTEAFF. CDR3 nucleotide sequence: TGTGCCAGCAGCTTAGGAACCTTGGGCGAGATGAACACTGAAGCTTTCTTT. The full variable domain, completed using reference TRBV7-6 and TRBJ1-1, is GAGVSQSPRYKVTKRGQDVALRCDPISGHVSLYWYRQALGQGPEFLTYFNYEAQQDKSGLPNDRFSAERPEGSISTLTIQRTEQRDSAMYRCASSLGTLGEMNTEAFFGQGTRLTVV.

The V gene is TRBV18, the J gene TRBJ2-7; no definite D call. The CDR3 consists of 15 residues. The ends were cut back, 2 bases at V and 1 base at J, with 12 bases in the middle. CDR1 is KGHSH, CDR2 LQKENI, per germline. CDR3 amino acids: CASSPRVSTSYEQYF. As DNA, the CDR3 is TGTGCCAGCTCACCAAGGGTGTCTACATCCTACGAGCAGTACTTC.

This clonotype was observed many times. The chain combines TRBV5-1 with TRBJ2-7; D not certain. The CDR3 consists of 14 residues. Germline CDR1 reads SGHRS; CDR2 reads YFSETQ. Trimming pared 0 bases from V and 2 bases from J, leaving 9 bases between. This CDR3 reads CASSLASTPYEQYF. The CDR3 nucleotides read TGCGCCAGCAGCTTGGCCAGTACACCCTACGAGCAGTACTTC. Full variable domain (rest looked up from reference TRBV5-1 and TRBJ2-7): KAGVTQTPRYLIKTRGQQVTLSCSPISGHRSVSWYQQTPGQGLQFLFEYFSETQRNKGNFPGRFSGRQFSNSRSEMNVSTLELGDSALYLCASSLASTPYEQYFGPGTRLTVT.

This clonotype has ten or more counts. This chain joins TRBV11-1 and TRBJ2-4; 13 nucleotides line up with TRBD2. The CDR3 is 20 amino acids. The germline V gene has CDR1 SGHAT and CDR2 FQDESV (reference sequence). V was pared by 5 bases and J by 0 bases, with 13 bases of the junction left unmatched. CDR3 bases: TGTGCCAGCAGCCTCGAATCAGGACTAGCGGGAGTAGGAGCCAAAAACATTCAGTACTTC. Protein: CASSLESGLAGVGAKNIQYF. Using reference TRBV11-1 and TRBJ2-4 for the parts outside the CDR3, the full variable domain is EAEVAQSPRYKITEKSQAVAFWCDPISGHATLYWYRQILGQGPELLVQFQDESVVDDSQLPKDRFSAERLKGVDSTLKIQPAELGDSAMYLCASSLESGLAGVGAKNIQYFGAGTRLSVL.

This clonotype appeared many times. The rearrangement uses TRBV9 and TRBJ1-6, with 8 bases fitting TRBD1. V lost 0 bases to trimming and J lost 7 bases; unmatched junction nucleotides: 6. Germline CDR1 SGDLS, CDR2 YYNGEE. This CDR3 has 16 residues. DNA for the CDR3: TGTGCCAGCAGCGTAGAGTCAGGGGGCTGGAATTCACCCCTCCACTTT. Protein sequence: CASSVESGGWNSPLHF.

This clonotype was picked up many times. CDR3 amino acids: CASSRTGALTDTQYF. The CDR3, as DNA: TGTGCCAGCAGCCGTACAGGGGCCCTCACAGATACGCAGTATTTT. J is TRBJ2-3 and V is TRBV5-5, with 7 positions matching TRBD1. The CDR3 contains 15 residues. Germline trimming cut 4 bases from V and 2 bases from J; bases unmatched to any gene: 7. Germline assignment: CDR1 SGHKS and CDR2 YYEKEE (reference sequence).

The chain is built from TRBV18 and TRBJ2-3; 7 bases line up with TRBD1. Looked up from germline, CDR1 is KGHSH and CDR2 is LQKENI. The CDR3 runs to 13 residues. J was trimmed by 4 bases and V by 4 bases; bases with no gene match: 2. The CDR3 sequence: CASSRQGADTQYF. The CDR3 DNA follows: TGTGCCAGCTCACGACAGGGTGCAGATACGCAGTATTTT.

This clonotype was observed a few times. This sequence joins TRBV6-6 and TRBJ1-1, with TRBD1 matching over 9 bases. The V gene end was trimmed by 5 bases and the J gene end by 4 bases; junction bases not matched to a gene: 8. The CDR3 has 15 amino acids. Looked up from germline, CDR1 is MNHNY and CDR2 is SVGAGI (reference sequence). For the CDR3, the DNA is TGTGCCAGCAGTACTCGGACAGGGGAGGGCACTGAAGCTTTCTTT. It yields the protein CASSTRTGEGTEAFF.